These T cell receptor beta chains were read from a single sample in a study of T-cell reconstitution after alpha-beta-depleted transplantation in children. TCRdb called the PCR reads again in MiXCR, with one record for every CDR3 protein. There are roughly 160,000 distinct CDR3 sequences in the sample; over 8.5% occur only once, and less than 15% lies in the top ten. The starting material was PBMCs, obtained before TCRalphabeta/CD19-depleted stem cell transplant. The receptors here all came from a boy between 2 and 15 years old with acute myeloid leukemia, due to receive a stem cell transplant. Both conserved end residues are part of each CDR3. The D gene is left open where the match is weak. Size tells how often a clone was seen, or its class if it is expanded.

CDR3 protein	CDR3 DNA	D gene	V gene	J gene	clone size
CASSRPATSGISYEQYF	TGCGCCAGCAGCAGACCTGCGACTAGCGGGATCTCCTACGAGCAGTACTTC	TRBD2	TRBV5-1	TRBJ2-7	many
CASSPPTRQQGDTQYF	TGTGCCAGCAGCCCCCCCACTCGACAGCAAGGAGATACGCAGTATTTT	.	TRBV12-3/TRBV12-4	TRBJ2-3	many
CASTPWGADFSGANVLTF	TGTGCCAGCACCCCGTGGGGGGCCGACTTCTCTGGGGCCAACGTCCTGACTTTC	.	TRBV28	TRBJ2-6	many
CASSPGTITRNEQFF	TGTGCCAGCAGTCCGGGGACCATCACGCGGAATGAGCAGTTCTTC	.	TRBV12-3/TRBV12-4	TRBJ2-1	many
CASSQPPGLAGEKNTGELFF	TGTGCCAGCAGCCAACCCCCGGGACTAGCGGGGGAGAAGAACACCGGGGAGCTGTTTTTT	TRBD2	TRBV14	TRBJ2-2	many
CASSLRGRVGYTF	TGTGCCAGCAGCTTACGGGGGAGGGTTGGCTACACCTTC	.	TRBV13	TRBJ1-2	many
CASSQEETGVDNSPLHF	TGTGCCAGCAGCCAAGAAGAGACAGGCGTGGATAATTCACCCCTCCACTTT	.	TRBV3-1	TRBJ1-6	many
CASNGLAGGNEQFF	TGCGCCAGCAACGGGCTAGCGGGAGGTAATGAGCAGTTCTTC	TRBD2	TRBV5-1	TRBJ2-1	many
CASSESWGGSRLAQYF	TGCGCCAGCAGTGAGTCCTGGGGGGGAAGTCGGCTGGCGCAGTATTTT	TRBD2	TRBV10-2	TRBJ2-3	many
CSVAGGNTEAFF	TGCAGCGTTGCAGGGGGGAACACTGAAGCTTTCTTT	TRBD1	TRBV29-1	TRBJ1-1	many
CASSLRSTTYNEQFF	TGTGCCAGCAGCTTACGGTCGACAACCTACAATGAGCAGTTCTTC	.	TRBV7-2	TRBJ2-1	many
CASSGRVSGANVLTF	TGTGCCAGCAGTGGCAGGGTCTCTGGGGCCAACGTCCTGACTTTC	.	TRBV2	TRBJ2-6	many
CSAMGGTYRFSGANVLTF	TGCAGTGCTATGGGTGGGACATATCGATTCTCTGGGGCCAACGTCCTGACTTTC	.	TRBV20-1	TRBJ2-6	many
CASSLRGQTSSYEQYF	TGTGCCAGCAGCTTGCGGGGCCAGACCTCATCCTACGAGCAGTACTTC	.	TRBV5-6	TRBJ2-7	many
CSARRDISQPQHF	TGCAGTGCTAGACGGGACATAAGTCAGCCCCAGCATTTT	.	TRBV20-1	TRBJ1-5	many